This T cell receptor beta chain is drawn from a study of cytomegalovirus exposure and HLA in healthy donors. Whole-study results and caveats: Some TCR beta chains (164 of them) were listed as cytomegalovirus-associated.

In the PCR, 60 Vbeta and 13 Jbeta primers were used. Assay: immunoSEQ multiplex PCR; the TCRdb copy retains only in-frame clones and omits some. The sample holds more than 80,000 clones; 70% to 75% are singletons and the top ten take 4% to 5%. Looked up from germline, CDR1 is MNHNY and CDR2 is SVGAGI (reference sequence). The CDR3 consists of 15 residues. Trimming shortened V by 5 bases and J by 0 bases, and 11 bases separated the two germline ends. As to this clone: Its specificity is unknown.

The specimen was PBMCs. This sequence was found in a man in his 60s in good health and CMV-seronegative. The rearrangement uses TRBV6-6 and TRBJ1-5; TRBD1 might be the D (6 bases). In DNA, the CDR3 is TGTGCCAGCAGTAAACAGGACAGTAGCAATCAGCCCCAGCATTTT. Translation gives CASSKQDSSNQPQHF.